This TCR beta chain was profiled in a study of cytomegalovirus exposure and HLA in healthy donors. Study observations and caveats: DRB1 had the most TCR associations and HLA-C the fewest, a later analysis found, with rates varying by HLA locus.

From germline, CDR1 is MGHRA and CDR2 YSYEKL. The ends lost 4 bases at V and 2 bases at J; junction bases unmatched: 7. The CDR3 covers 15 residues. A note on this clone: Its antigen remains unidentified.

Vbeta (60) and Jbeta (13) primers were used in the PCR. Original processing methods: Per a later analysis, the number of unique TCR beta chains was 75 million to 90 million, of which 9 million to 14 million were shared. Here immunoSEQ multiplex PCR was the method, and the copy in TCRdb shows in-frame clones only, minus some. D and trimming were read from the DNA, whereas the V and J calls and clone size are those reported in that table. The data show about 34,000 clones, just under 90% seen once. This TCR derives from a boy under 18 in good health and CMV-seronegative. Sequenced: PBMCs. V and J are TRBV4-1 and TRBJ2-7; 8 nucleotides agree with TRBD1. Here the CDR3 reads CASSLRGQGPYEQYF. CDR3 nucleotide sequence: TGCGCCAGCAGCCTTCGAGGACAGGGACCCTACGAGCAGTACTTC.